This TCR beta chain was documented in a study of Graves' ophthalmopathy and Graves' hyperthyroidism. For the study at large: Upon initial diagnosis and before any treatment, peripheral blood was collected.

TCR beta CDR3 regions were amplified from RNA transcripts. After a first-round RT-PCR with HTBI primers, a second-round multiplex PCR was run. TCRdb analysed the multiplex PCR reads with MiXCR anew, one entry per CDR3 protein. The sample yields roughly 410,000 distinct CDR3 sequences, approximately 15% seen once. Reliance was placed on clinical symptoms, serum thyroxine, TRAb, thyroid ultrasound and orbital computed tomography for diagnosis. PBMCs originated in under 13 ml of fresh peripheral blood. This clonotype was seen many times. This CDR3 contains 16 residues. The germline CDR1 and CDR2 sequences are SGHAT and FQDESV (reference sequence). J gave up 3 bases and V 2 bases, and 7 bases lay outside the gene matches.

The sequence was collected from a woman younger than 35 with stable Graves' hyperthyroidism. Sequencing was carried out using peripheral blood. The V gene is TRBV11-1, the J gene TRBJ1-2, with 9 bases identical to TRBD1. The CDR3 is CASSLPRTGADYGYTF. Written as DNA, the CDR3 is TGTGCCAGCAGCTTACCGCGGACAGGGGCGGACTATGGCTACACCTTC.